This T cell receptor beta chain emerged from a study of sequential checkpoint blockade in melanoma. As for treatment: randomized to nivolumab then ipilimumab (arm A) or the reverse (arm B). DNA-damaging chemotherapy had not been given to any patient beforehand. PBMC sorting kept live CD3+CD8+ cells without CD19 or CD56. Method: immunoSEQ multiplex PCR; TCRdb's copy keeps in-frame clones and lacks some. The table lists under 20,000 clones, less than 75% of them singletons. There are 15 residues in the CDR3. V lost 6 bases and J lost 4; bases outside the gene matches: 8. The V gene's germline CDR1 is MDHEN and CDR2 SYDVKM.

The chain employs TRBV28 and TRBJ2-7, with TRBD2 matching over 11 bases. The specimen comprised CD8+ T cells sorted from blood (inferred from file names), sampled from a patient given nivolumab and ipilimumab in sequence. This TCR came from a human donor with melanoma. DNA for the CDR3: TGTGCCAGCAGACAACTAGCGGGAGTGGGTTACGAGCAGTACTTC. This codes for CASRQLAGVGYEQYF. Looking up the rest from reference TRBV28 and TRBJ2-7 gives the full variable domain: DVKVTQSSRYLVKRTGEKVFLECVQDMDHENMFWYRQDPGLGLRLIYFSYDVKMKEKGDIPEGYSVSREKKERFSLILESASTNQTSMYLCASRQLAGVGYEQYFGPGTRLTVT.